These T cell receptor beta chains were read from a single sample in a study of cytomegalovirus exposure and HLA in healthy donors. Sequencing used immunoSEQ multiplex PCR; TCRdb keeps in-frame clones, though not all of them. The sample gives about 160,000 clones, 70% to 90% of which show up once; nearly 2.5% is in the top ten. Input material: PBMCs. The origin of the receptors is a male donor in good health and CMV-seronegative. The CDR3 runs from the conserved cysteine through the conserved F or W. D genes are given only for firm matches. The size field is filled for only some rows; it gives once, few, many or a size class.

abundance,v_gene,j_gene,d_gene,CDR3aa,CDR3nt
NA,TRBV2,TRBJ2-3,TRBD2,CASRTGLAGGTDTQYF,TGTGCCAGCAGGACGGGACTAGCGGGGGGGACAGATACGCAGTATTTT
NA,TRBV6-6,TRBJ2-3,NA,CASSYNGVSDTQYF,TGTGCCAGCAGTTACAACGGGGTTTCAGATACGCAGTATTTT
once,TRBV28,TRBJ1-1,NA,CASSLSGCGAFF,TGTGCCAGCAGTTTATCCGGGTGTGGTGCTTTCTTT
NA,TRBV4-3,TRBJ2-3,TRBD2,CASSQDPGLALSTDTQYF,TGCGCCAGCAGCCAAGATCCAGGACTAGCGCTGAGCACAGATACGCAGTATTTT
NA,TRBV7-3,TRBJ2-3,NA,CASSLRAQRASTDTQYF,TGTGCCAGCAGCTTAAGGGCACAGAGAGCTAGCACAGATACGCAGTATTTT
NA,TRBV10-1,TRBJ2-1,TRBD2,CASSESPAGARNEQFF,TGCGCCAGCAGTGAGAGTCCAGCGGGAGCCCGCAATGAGCAGTTCTTC
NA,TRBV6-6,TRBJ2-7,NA,CASSYPRGGAGEQYF,TGTGCCAGCAGTTACCCGCGCGGAGGGGCGGGCGAGCAGTACTTC
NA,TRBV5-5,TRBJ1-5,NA,CASSPGSGGNQPQHF,TGTGCCAGCAGCCCGGGGTCGGGTGGCAATCAGCCCCAGCATTTT
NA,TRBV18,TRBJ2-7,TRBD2,CASSPGLAGTYEQYF,TGTGCCAGCTCACCAGGACTAGCGGGTACCTACGAGCAGTACTTC
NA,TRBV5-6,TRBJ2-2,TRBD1,CASSIRDRGGSGELFF,TGTGCCAGCAGCATCCGGGACAGGGGAGGATCCGGGGAGCTGTTTTTT
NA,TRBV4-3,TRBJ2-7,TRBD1,CASSQDRGLSYEQYF,TGCGCCAGCAGCCAGGACAGGGGGCTCTCCTACGAGCAGTACTTC
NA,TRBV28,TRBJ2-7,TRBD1,CASSLKVLSGTEPYEQYF,TGTGCCAGCAGTTTAAAAGTCCTCTCCGGGACAGAACCCTACGAGCAGTACTTC
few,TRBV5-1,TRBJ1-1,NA,CASSIDSEAFF,TGCGCCAGCAGCATAGACAGTGAAGCTTTCTTT
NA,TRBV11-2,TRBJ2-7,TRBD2,CASSFDRTSGTYEQYF,TGTGCCAGCAGCTTCGACAGGACTAGCGGGACCTACGAGCAGTACTTC
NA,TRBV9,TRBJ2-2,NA,CASSVDWRGTGELFF,TGTGCCAGCAGCGTAGATTGGCGGGGCACCGGGGAGCTGTTTTTT
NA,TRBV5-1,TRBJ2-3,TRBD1,CASSLGVTGATDTQYF,TGCGCCAGCAGCTTGGGGGTGACAGGGGCGACAGATACGCAGTATTTT
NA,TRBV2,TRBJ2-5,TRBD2,CASSEGLAEETQYF,TGTGCCAGCAGTGAGGGACTAGCGGAGGAGACCCAGTACTTC
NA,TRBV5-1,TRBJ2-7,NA,CASSYTSGSSYEQYF,TGCGCCAGCAGCTACACTAGTGGGTCCTCCTACGAGCAGTACTTC
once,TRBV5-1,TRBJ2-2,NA,CASSLNPGPGELFF,TGCGCCAGCAGCTTGAATCCAGGGCCCGGGGAGCTGTTTTTT
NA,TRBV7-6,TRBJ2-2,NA,CASSLGGHTGELFF,TGTGCCAGCAGCTTAGGAGGGCACACCGGGGAGCTGTTTTTT
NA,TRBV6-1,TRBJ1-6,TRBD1,CASSPGQKWYSPLHF,TGTGCCAGCAGTCCGGGACAGAAATGGTATTCACCCCTCCACTTT
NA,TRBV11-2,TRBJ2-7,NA,CASRPRLEGYEQYF,TGTGCCAGCAGACCACGACTGGAAGGCTACGAGCAGTACTTC
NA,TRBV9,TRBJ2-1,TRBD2,CASSVGGLARDNEQFF,TGTGCCAGCAGCGTAGGGGGACTAGCGAGAGACAATGAGCAGTTCTTC
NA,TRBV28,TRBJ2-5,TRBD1,CASSGQGAQVVQYF,TGTGCCAGCAGTGGACAGGGGGCACAAGTCGTCCAGTACTTC
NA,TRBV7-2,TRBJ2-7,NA,CASSLARGGEQYF,TGTGCCAGCAGCTTAGCGCGAGGAGGCGAGCAGTACTTC
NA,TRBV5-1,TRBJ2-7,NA,CASSLARLLSYEQYF,TGCGCCAGCAGCTTGGCGCGGCTACTCTCCTACGAGCAGTACTTC
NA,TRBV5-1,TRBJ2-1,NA,CASSSRTAYNEQFF,TGCGCCAGCAGCTCGCGGACAGCCTACAATGAGCAGTTCTTC
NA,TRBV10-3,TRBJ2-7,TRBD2,CAISGGRGGYEQYF,TGTGCCATCAGTGGCGGGAGGGGCGGGTACGAGCAGTACTTC
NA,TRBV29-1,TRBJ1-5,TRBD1,CSVGEGQGYQPQHF,TGCAGCGTTGGCGAGGGACAGGGGTATCAGCCCCAGCATTTT
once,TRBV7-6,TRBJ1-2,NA,CASSLAGRGEGYTF,TGTGCCAGCAGCTTAGCAGGCAGGGGTGAAGGCTACACCTTC
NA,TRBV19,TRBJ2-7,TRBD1,CASSWTGTYEQYF,TGTGCCAGTAGTTGGACAGGTACCTACGAGCAGTACTTC
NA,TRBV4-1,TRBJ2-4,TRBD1,CASSQVDARTGGSAKNIQYF,TGCGCCAGCAGCCAAGTTGACGCCCGAACAGGGGGCTCGGCCAAAAACATTCAGTACTTC
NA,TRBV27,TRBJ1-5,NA,CASRTAGVTDQPQHF,TGTGCCAGCAGGACTGCGGGTGTGACCGATCAGCCCCAGCATTTT
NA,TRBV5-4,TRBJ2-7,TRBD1,CASSPQAGTGEVRYEQYF,TGTGCCAGCAGCCCCCAGGCCGGGACAGGGGAGGTGCGGTACGAGCAGTACTTC
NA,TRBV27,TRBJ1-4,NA,CASSWTDATNEKLFF,TGTGCCAGCAGTTGGACAGATGCAACTAATGAAAAACTGTTTTTT
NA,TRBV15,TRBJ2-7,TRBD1,CATSRDGQVRNEQYF,TGTGCCACCAGCAGAGACGGACAGGTCAGGAACGAGCAGTACTTC
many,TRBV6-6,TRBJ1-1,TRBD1,CASSQGTAAFF,TGTGCCAGCAGTCAAGGGACAGCAGCTTTCTTT
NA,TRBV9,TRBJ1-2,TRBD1,CASSGRQGSRGYTF,TGTGCCAGCAGCGGGAGACAGGGATCTCGTGGCTACACCTTC
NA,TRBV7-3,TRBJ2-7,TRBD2,CASSPGLALTYEQYF,TGTGCCAGCAGCCCCGGACTAGCGTTAACCTACGAGCAGTACTTC
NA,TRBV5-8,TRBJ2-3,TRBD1,CASTLLFGTGAKDTQYF,TGTGCCAGCACCTTACTTTTTGGGACAGGGGCGAAAGATACGCAGTATTTT
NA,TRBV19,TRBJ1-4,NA,CASSTGPGDGATNEKLFF,TGTGCCAGTAGTACCGGGCCAGGGGATGGAGCAACTAATGAAAAACTGTTTTTT
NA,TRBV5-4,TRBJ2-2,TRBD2,CASSLSGRDTGELFF,TGTGCCAGCAGCTTGAGCGGGAGAGACACCGGGGAGCTGTTTTTT
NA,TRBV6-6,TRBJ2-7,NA,CASSYSQGGPNYEQYF,TGTGCCAGCAGTTACTCCCAAGGAGGGCCGAACTACGAGCAGTACTTC
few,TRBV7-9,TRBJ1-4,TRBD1,CASSLGTGEREKLFF,TGTGCCAGCAGCTTGGGGACAGGGGAACGGGAAAAACTGTTTTTT